This T cell receptor (beta chain) was recorded in a study of neoadjuvant anti-PD-1 for oral cavity cancer. Study-wide background: Most patients had three to four biweekly doses of 3 mg/kg nivolumab before resection. Patients without progression got a fourth dose around day 43.

By sample fraction, this clone is medium-sized. The sample's time point: after neoadjuvant nivolumab, at surgical resection. Cohort: HPV-negative, locally advanced oral cavity squamous cell carcinoma patients. Profiled with immunoSEQ multiplex PCR; TCRdb holds only in-frame clones, not every one. Seen here are about 42,000 clones, around 79% observed once, and the top ten hold approximately 4.8%. The CDR3 covers 14 residues. V was pared by 6 bases and J by 2 bases, with 13 bases between. Germline CDR1 SNHLY, CDR2 FYNNEI. The starting material was PBMCs, obtained after nivolumab (anti-PD-1) treatment. This receptor was obtained from a person between 40 and 85 years old with oral cavity squamous cell carcinoma. The chain carries TRBV2 and TRBJ1-2; D is possibly TRBD1 (5 bases). The CDR3 reads CASRRGGLNYGYTF. CDR3 in DNA: TGTGCCAGCAGAAGGGGCGGACTAAACTATGGCTACACCTTC.